Here is one T cell receptor beta chain with its context. Antigen specificity is unknown. These data belong to a study of shared clonotypes between healthy human individuals. Broader study findings: Estimated richness was generally greater in naive than memory subsets.

V shed 5 bases, J shed 1 base, and the junction held 4 bases outside the gene matches. Looked up from germline, CDR1 is SGHNT and CDR2 is YENEEA. The CDR3 spans 15 residues. Adult donors, all healthy and HIV-negative, had no recent acute infections or vaccinations. All donors were Caucasian adults living in Nashville, Tennessee. Template for every sorted-subset replicate PCR totaled about 200 ng DNA, around 33,000 T cell genomes. Produced via immunoSEQ multiplex PCR; TCRdb's table is partial and in-frame only. The data contain around 700,000 clones, 74% of them singletons. The gene calls are TRBV11-3 and TRBJ2-1; 8 nucleotides line up with TRBD1. Sequencing used memory CD4+ T cells sorted from blood. The sample's subset: CD45RA-negative fraction. This sequence originates from a woman aged 25 to 39 in good health. The CDR3 bases are TGTGCCAGCAGCCCTTACAGGGGGTCCTACAATGAGCAGTTCTTC. Translation: CASSPYRGSYNEQFF.